This TCR beta chain was captured by sequencing in a study of Ad26.COV2.S vaccination and SARS-CoV-2 variants. Study-wide points: Reportedly, after vaccination the spike-specific CD8+ and CD4+ T cell responses displayed substantial breadth.

V gave up 3 bases and J gave up 8 bases; unmatched junction bases: 12. CDR3 length: 15 residues. Germline CDR1 is SGHTA and CDR2 is FQGNSA. Repertoires were generated with immunoSEQ multiplex PCR, while TCRdb's copy carries only in-frame clones and drops some. The data hold just over 350,000 clones, with 90% to 95% observed a single time. A note on this clone: Its target is not known.

This chain connects TRBV7-2 to TRBJ1-2, with 7 bases fitting TRBD1. The source is a human donor who had recovered from COVID-19. The sample in question was peripheral blood, obtained after recovery from COVID-19. This chain's CDR3 is CASSFSFDRVQGYTF. The CDR3 DNA is TGTGCCAGCAGCTTCTCCTTTGACAGGGTTCAGGGCTACACCTTC.